This T cell receptor beta chain was sequenced in a study of naive and memory T cell subsets. Two oligonucleotides, mixed equimolar, formed the beta constant-region primer covering TRBC1 and TRBC2. A 12-nucleotide UMI and the SP2 primer were added to the cDNA 3' end by oligonucleotide ligation. TCRdb re-called the UMI-ligation and nested PCR reads through MiXCR, storing one row per CDR3 protein. The table has 77,000 or so distinct CDR3 sequences, around 14% seen once. Study observations and caveats: In CD4 and CD8 cells, diversity dropped from naive through EMRA.

CDR1 is MNHNS and CDR2 is SASEGT in the germline V gene. V dropped 6 bases and J dropped 5; count of bases not matched to a gene: 6. CDR3 length: 14 residues. This clonotype was observed a few times. Its antigen remains unknown. The chain uses TRBV6-1 and TRBJ2-2, with TRBD2 identical over 7 bases. Sequencing input: central memory CD4+ T cells from blood. This receptor was taken from a human donor in good health. In DNA form, the CDR3 reads TGTGCCAGCAGATGGACTAGTCGGACCGGGGAGCTGTTTTTT. Encoded protein: CASRWTSRTGELFF.